This T cell receptor beta chain was recovered during a study of cytomegalovirus exposure and HLA in healthy donors. On the study more broadly: Within the Caucasian-associated ancestry cluster were approximately 77% of the approximately 400 genotyped donors. General observations from the study: A later analysis reportedly found that, within productive TCRs, an Asian-associated ancestry cluster had fewer N-insertions than the mean observed across the roughly 630 donors.

Primers: 60 Vbeta forward and 13 Jbeta reverse. The assay was immunoSEQ multiplex PCR, and TCRdb's table has in-frame clones only and misses some. The sample lists approximately 110,000 clones; 77% were seen once. Regarding this clone: Its antigen remains unidentified.

V dropped 5 bases and J dropped 5 bases, with 12 bases sitting between them. The CDR3 is 13 residues long. From germline, CDR1 is SGHNT and CDR2 YYREEE (reference sequence). The V and J genes are TRBV5-4 and TRBJ2-3; perhaps TRBD1 as D (6 bases). The sequenced sample consisted of PBMCs. The clonotype originates from a human donor in good health. CDR3 in amino acids: CASSLARGDTQYF. The CDR3 region has the DNA TGTGCCAGCAGTTTAGCCAGGGGAGATACGCAGTATTTT.